This entry lists 13 T cell receptor beta chains sequenced from one sample in a study of graft-versus-host responses after intestinal transplantation. The data were produced by immunoSEQ multiplex PCR, yet TCRdb's version contains in-frame clones alone and is incomplete. The profile shows over 3,000 clones, approximately 34% of them singletons. Here the sequenced sample was alloreactive CD4+ T cells from a mixed lymphocyte reaction culture, taken before transplantation. Indicated subset: CFSE-low proliferating T cells sorted from approximately 6-day pre-transplant mixed lymphocyte reaction (GvH or HvG direction). All receptors derive from a human patient who was an organ donor for intestinal transplantation.

V usage is TRBV5-1 and J usage is TRBJ2-6, with D unclear. Trimming cost V 6 bases and J 4 bases, with 11 bases left between them. The CDR3 loop spans 14 amino acids. In germline, CDR1 is SGHRS, CDR2 YFSETQ. DNA of the CDR3: TGCGCCAGCACCCAGGTCTCCGGGGCCAACGTCCTGACTTTC. This codes for CASTQVSGANVLTF.

The rearrangement uses TRBV5-1 and TRBJ1-2; the D is unclear. This CDR3 spans 13 amino acids. The V gene lost 4 bases and the J gene lost 1 base, with 8 bases spanning the gap. CDR1 and CDR2 from the germline V gene are SGHRS and YFSETQ. CDR3 in amino acids: CASSADGNYGYTF. CDR3 DNA sequence: TGCGCCAGCAGCGCGGACGGTAACTATGGCTACACCTTC.

The chain combines TRBV19 with TRBJ1-1; D gene ambiguous. Germline-derived CDR1 and CDR2 are LNHDA and SQIVND (reference sequence). The CDR3 extends over 16 amino acids. The V and J ends lost 6 bases and 3 bases respectively, with 20 bases between them. The CDR3 loop is CASRPSFGEKDTEAFF. The CDR3 nucleotides are TGTGCCAGTAGGCCTTCCTTTGGGGAAAAGGACACTGAAGCTTTCTTT. Combining the CDR3 with reference TRBV19 and TRBJ1-1 gives the whole variable domain DGGITQSPKYLFRKEGQNVTLSCEQNLNHDAMYWYRQDPGQGLRLIYYSQIVNDFQKGDIAEGYSVSREKKESFPLTVTSAQKNPTAFYLCASRPSFGEKDTEAFFGQGTRLTVV.

This clone ranks as large. The chain links TRBV4-2 to TRBJ2-7, with a possible D match to TRBD1 (6 bases). The CDR3 sequence is 15 residues long. V was pared by 5 bases and J by 2 bases, with 16 bases between. Germline CDR1 and CDR2: LGHNA and YNFKEQ. CDR3 residues: CASSFQTGQPYEQYF. Here the CDR3 DNA reads TGTGCCAGCAGCTTCCAGACAGGACAGCCCTACGAGCAGTACTTC.

This clone is termed large. The chain carries TRBV28 and TRBJ1-2; D possibly corresponds to TRBD1 (5 bases). CDR1 and CDR2 from the germline V gene are MDHEN and SYDVKM. V lost 1 base to trimming and J lost 4 bases, with 19 bases between them. The CDR3 is made up of 17 amino acids. The CDR3 sequence: CASSLYAMGRASYGYTF. CDR3 DNA sequence: TGTGCCAGCAGTTTATATGCGATGGGCAGGGCGTCCTATGGCTACACCTTC.

The gene calls are TRBV4-1 and TRBJ2-6; no definite D call. Germline CDR1 is MGHRA and CDR2 is YSYEKL. V was shortened by 5 bases and J by 5 bases, with 22 bases between the two germline ends. CDR3 size: 18 residues. CDR3 sequence reads: CASSLSREPQSRANVLTF. In DNA, the CDR3 is TGCGCCAGCAGCTTGTCGAGAGAACCACAAAGTCGGGCCAACGTCCTGACTTTC.

By share, this clone counts as large. V usage is TRBV6-5 and J usage is TRBJ1-2, with 9 bases aligning to TRBD1. The V gene end was trimmed by 0 bases and the J gene end by 2 bases; junction bases not matched to a gene: 1. The germline gives CDR1 MNHEY, CDR2 SVGAGI. The CDR3 length is 15 residues. CDR3 sequence (DNA): TGTGCCAGCAGTTACTCGACAGGGGGGAACTATGGCTACACCTTC. Its translation is CASSYSTGGNYGYTF.

This clone is termed medium-sized. The V and J genes are TRBV27 and TRBJ1-1, with D maybe TRBD1 (5 bases). The V end lost 0 bases, the J end lost 1 base, and 9 bases lay between the germline ends. Germline CDR1 MNHEY, CDR2 SMNVEV (reference sequence). This CDR3 spans 15 amino acids. CDR3 nucleotides: TGTGCCAGCAGTTTATCACGGGGGGGGAACACTGAAGCTTTCTTT. Amino acids: CASSLSRGGNTEAFF.

CDR3 sequence reads: CASSYLALGEQFF. In nucleotides, the CDR3 is TGTGCCAGCAGTTACCTGGCACTTGGTGAGCAGTTCTTC. The chain links TRBV6-5 to TRBJ2-1; D is ambiguous. This CDR3 has 13 residues. Looked up from germline, CDR1 is MNHEY and CDR2 is SVGAGI. The ends were cut back, 2 bases at V and 9 bases at J, with 11 bases in the middle.

The DNA for the CDR3 is TGTGCCAGCAGCTTAAGGCAGGGGGCGGGATATGGCTACACCTTC. Protein: CASSLRQGAGYGYTF. The rearrangement uses TRBV7-3 and TRBJ1-2; 8 bases line up with TRBD1. The CDR3 spans 15 residues. V dropped 1 base and J dropped 5; count of bases not matched to a gene: 6. The germline CDR1 and CDR2 sequences are SGHTA and FQGTGA.

This clone was seen more than once but under ten times. The chain combines TRBV4-2 with TRBJ2-1; unclear D gene. V was pared by 6 bases and J by 3 bases, with 12 bases between. Germline CDR1 is LGHNA and CDR2 is YNFKEQ. The CDR3 has 14 amino acids. CDR3 DNA: TGTGCCAGCAGGCTAATGACGGACTACAATGAGCAGTTCTTC. Protein: CASRLMTDYNEQFF.

Sample share makes this clone medium-sized (0.01 to 0.1%). The chain uses TRBV5-1 and TRBJ2-2; TRBD2 aligns across 11 bases. CDR1 is SGHRS, CDR2 YFSETQ, per germline. V dropped 4 bases and J dropped 6; count of bases not matched to a gene: 2. This CDR3 contains 14 residues. CDR3 region: CASSPGLAAGELFF. The CDR3 DNA reads as TGCGCCAGCAGCCCGGGACTAGCGGCCGGGGAGCTGTTTTTT.

In this sample, this clone turned up once. This chain uses TRBV9 with TRBJ1-2; D uncertain. Germline-derived CDR1 and CDR2 are SGDLS and YYNGEE. Trimming stripped 0 bases from V and 0 bases from J, with 15 bases between. The CDR3 consists of 17 residues. The CDR3: CASSVGPERAANYGYTF. The CDR3 DNA sequence: TGTGCCAGCAGCGTAGGCCCCGAGAGGGCGGCTAACTATGGCTACACCTTC.